One and the same sample provided the 16 T cell receptor beta chains below, sequenced in a study of T cell repertoires in cytomegalovirus infection. TCRdb reanalysed the reads using MiXCR and keeps one entry per CDR3 protein. The profile shows some 920,000 distinct CDR3 sequences, 25% to 40% of them singletons. The antigens for these receptors are not known. The specimen comprised cultured CD8+ T cells from PBMCs, sampled from culture after CMV antigen stimulation. These receptor sequences come from a human donor in good health (CMV status not recorded). Some clones in this sample may be carry-over from other donors' samples.

This clonotype was recorded at least ten times. In nucleotides, the CDR3 is TGTGCCAGCAGGTCGGGGTTCTATAATTCACCCCTCCACTTT. Translating gives CASRSGFYNSPLHF. The chain recombines TRBV6-1 with TRBJ1-6; D is unclear. The CDR3 consists of 14 residues. CDR1 is MNHNS and CDR2 is SASEGT in the germline V gene. Trimming left V 6 bases short and J 3 bases short, with 9 bases between.

The J gene is TRBJ2-3, the V gene TRBV28; 13 bases align to TRBD2. V lost 4 bases, J lost 0 bases, and 7 bases stayed unmatched. Germline lookup yields CDR1 MDHEN and CDR2 SYDVKM. The CDR3 spans 18 residues. The CDR3 DNA is TGTGCCAGCAGTTCCCCGACTAGCGGGGGGCTGAGCACAGATACGCAGTATTTT. It yields the protein CASSSPTSGGLSTDTQYF. The whole variable domain, filled in from reference TRBV28 and TRBJ2-3, reads DVKVTQSSRYLVKRTGEKVFLECVQDMDHENMFWYRQDPGLGLRLIYFSYDVKMKEKGDIPEGYSVSREKKERFSLILESASTNQTSMYLCASSSPTSGGLSTDTQYFGPGTRLTVL.

This clonotype has more than one count but fewer than ten. This sequence joins TRBV9 and TRBJ2-6; 10 bases map to TRBD1. CDR3 length equals 18 residues. Germline-derived CDR1 and CDR2 are SGDLS and YYNGEE. Trimming took 4 bases from V and 0 from J; bases not matched to a gene: 7. The CDR3 nucleotides read TGTGCCAGCAGCAAAAAAAGGACAGGGGGCTCTGGGGCCAACGTCCTGACTTTC. Protein: CASSKKRTGGSGANVLTF.

Many counts were recorded for this clonotype. The chain uses TRBV7-2 and TRBJ2-1; 9 bases match TRBD2. The ends lost 6 bases at V and 6 bases at J; junction bases unmatched: 15. The CDR3 has 17 residues. CDR1 is SGHTA and CDR2 is FQGNSA in the germline V gene. CDR3 amino acids: CASSRQGLAGRGNEQFF. The CDR3 coding sequence is TGTGCCAGCAGTCGCCAAGGGCTAGCGGGGCGGGGCAATGAGCAGTTCTTC.

The sample holds a few counts of this clonotype. This sequence joins TRBV5-5 and TRBJ2-1; D is perhaps TRBD1 (6 bases). Trimming left V 0 bases short and J 8 bases short, with 12 bases between. CDR1 and CDR2 from the germline V gene are SGHKS and YYEKEE (reference sequence). The CDR3 has 14 amino acids. The CDR3 DNA sequence: TGTGCCAGCAGCTTGGGGCAGGGGCTCGATGAGCAGTTCTTC. It translates to CASSLGQGLDEQFF.

The chain links TRBV9 to TRBJ1-1; D ambiguous. V was cut by 4 bases and J by 0 bases, with 13 bases left in between. The CDR3 sequence is 15 residues long. Per the germline V gene, CDR1 is SGDLS and CDR2 is YYNGEE. The CDR3 nucleotides read TGTGCCAGCAGCCCTTCTTGGGGTTTGAACACTGAAGCTTTCTTT. This codes for CASSPSWGLNTEAFF. The full variable domain, in which reference TRBV9 and TRBJ1-1 provide the parts outside the CDR3, is DSGVTQTPKHLITATGQRVTLRCSPRSGDLSVYWYQQSLDQGLQFLIQYYNGEERAKGNILERFSAQQFPDLHSELNLSSLELGDSALYFCASSPSWGLNTEAFFGQGTRLTVV.

Details on this clonotype: This may stem from a read error, because a much larger clone lies one nucleotide away. V gene TRBV4-1 combines with J gene TRBJ2-4, with D uncertain. Per germline, CDR1 MGHRA and CDR2 YSYEKL. This CDR3 has 12 amino acids. The CDR3 is CASSQDLGIQNF. The DNA for the CDR3 is TGCGCCAGCAGCCAAGATCTTGGCATTCAGAACTTC.

The V gene is TRBV6-1, the J gene TRBJ2-1; tentatively, D is TRBD1 or TRBD2 (5 bases each). In germline, CDR1 is MNHNS, CDR2 SASEGT. This CDR3 has 17 amino acids. Deletions cut 5 bases from V and 1 base from J, with 18 bases between. CDR3 nucleotides: TGTGCCAGCAGTCCCCTTTTTGTGGGGGTGTCCTACAATGAGCAGTTCTTC. Translated, it gives CASSPLFVGVSYNEQFF.

Details on this clonotype: One end of the junction fails to match germline, which may point to a read error. The V and J genes are TRBV12-3 or TRBV12-4 and TRBJ2-7, with 7 bases fitting TRBD1. The CDR3 has 16 amino acids. The CDR3 sequence: CANSLGPGGPMDEQYF. In DNA, the CDR3 is TGTGCCAACAGTTTAGGTCCAGGGGGTCCTATGGACGAGCAGTACTTC.

The gene calls are TRBV12-3 or TRBV12-4 and TRBJ2-1; 8 bases match TRBD1. This CDR3 contains 16 residues. V gave up 0 bases and J gave up 8 bases; unmatched junction bases: 9. As DNA, the CDR3 is TGTGCCAGCAGTTTAGCGGCAGGGGGCATGTATTATGAGCAGTTCTTC. Translation gives CASSLAAGGMYYEQFF.

The CDR3 DNA sequence: TGTGCCAGCAGTTTATTTGGGTGGAGCACAGATACGCAGTATTTT. Its translation: CASSLFGWSTDTQYF. This chain connects TRBV27 to TRBJ2-3; D remains unclear. Germline values: CDR1 MNHEY, CDR2 SMNVEV (reference sequence). This CDR3 contains 15 residues. With 1 base removed from V and 0 bases from J, the gap between germline ends came to 8 bases.

The chain combines TRBV7-9 with TRBJ2-3; 8 positions agree with TRBD1. Germline-derived CDR1 and CDR2 are SEHNR and FQNEAQ (reference sequence). The junction had 12 bases not matched to a gene; V was cut back by 2 bases and J by 5 bases. The CDR3 runs to 17 residues. The chain's CDR3 is CASSLPRTGSSEDTQYF. The CDR3, as DNA: TGTGCCAGCAGCTTACCCCGGACAGGGAGTAGTGAAGATACGCAGTATTTT.

The V and J genes are TRBV3-1 and TRBJ2-1; perhaps TRBD1 as D (6 bases). The V end was cut by 4 bases, the J end by 0 bases, with 19 bases between. The CDR3 totals 18 residues. From germline, CDR1 is LGHDT and CDR2 YNNKEL (reference sequence). For the CDR3, the DNA is TGTGCCAGCAGCCCCCTACGGCAGGGGCCGAGCTCCTACAATGAGCAGTTCTTC. It specifies CASSPLRQGPSSYNEQFF.

This clonotype occurred many times. The chain joins TRBV7-2 to TRBJ2-5, with D possibly called TRBD1 or TRBD2 (5 bases each). The CDR3 is made up of 15 amino acids. V lost 5 bases and J 4 bases, leaving 17 bases between the germline ends. CDR1 and CDR2 (germline): SGHTA, FQGNSA. CDR3 sequence: CASSVSWGIRETQYF. CDR3 DNA sequence: TGTGCCAGCAGCGTATCTTGGGGGATCCGAGAGACCCAGTACTTC.

This clonotype was seen a few times. The rearrangement joins TRBV13 to TRBJ1-1; possible D gene TRBD1, 5 bases. Germline-derived CDR1 and CDR2 are PRHDT and FYEKMQ (reference sequence). The CDR3 spans 17 residues. V was cut by 0 bases and J by 0 bases, with 14 bases left in between. The CDR3: CASSLGRGSFMNTEAFF. The CDR3, as DNA: TGTGCCAGCAGCTTAGGCCGGGGCAGTTTTATGAACACTGAAGCTTTCTTT.

This chain uses TRBV4-2 with TRBJ2-2; 7 bases fit TRBD2. This CDR3 is 17 amino acids long. Germline V gene sequence: CDR1 LGHNA, CDR2 YNFKEQ. Trimming removed 7 bases from V and 5 bases from J; junction bases left unmatched: 16. In DNA form, the CDR3 reads TGTGCCAGCAAGTTAATAGGCGGGGGAAAGGAAACCGGGGAGCTGTTTTTT. This translates into CASKLIGGGKETGELFF.